The 14 T cell receptor beta chains presented below share a single source sample, sequenced in a study of control samples from healthy donors and cancer patients. TCRdb keeps only in-frame clones here, not all; method: immunoSEQ multiplex PCR. The profile covers about 130,000 clones, with roughly 86% appearing a single time and roughly 8% taken by the ten largest. Material for sequencing was PBMCs. The origin of the receptors is a man aged 45 to 65 with head and neck cancer.

The J gene is TRBJ2-5, the V gene TRBV5-1, with D unresolved. CDR1 SGHRS and CDR2 YFSETQ come from the germline V gene. CDR3 length: 11 amino acids. Trimming stripped 5 bases from V and 1 base from J, with 3 bases between. The CDR3 loop is CASRGQETQYF. The CDR3 nucleotides read TGCGCCAGCAGGGGCCAAGAGACCCAGTACTTC.

The chain links TRBV11-2 to TRBJ2-7; D is undetermined. The CDR3 spans 16 residues. The V end was cut by 5 bases, the J end by 0 bases, with 17 bases between. CDR1 and CDR2 (germline): SGHAT, FQNNGV. The chain's CDR3 is CASSPRISPASYEQYF. CDR3 sequence (DNA): TGTGCCAGCAGCCCACGGATTTCCCCAGCCTCCTACGAGCAGTACTTC. The full variable domain, completed using reference TRBV11-2 and TRBJ2-7, is EAGVAQSPRYKIIEKRQSVAFWCNPISGHATLYWYQQILGQGPKLLIQFQNNGVVDDSQLPKDRFSAERLKGVDSTLKIQPAKLEDSAVYLCASSPRISPASYEQYFGPGTRLTVT.

CDR3 protein: CASSPASGAVLEQFF. In nucleotides, the CDR3 is TGTGCCAGCAGTCCAGCTAGCGGGGCCGTTCTTGAGCAGTTCTTC. The rearrangement joins TRBV27 to TRBJ2-1, with TRBD2 matching over 9 bases. J was trimmed by 9 bases and V by 5 bases; bases with no gene match: 11. The germline V gene has CDR1 MNHEY and CDR2 SMNVEV (reference sequence). There are 15 residues in the CDR3.

This clone has just one count. The chain is built from TRBV6-6 and TRBJ2-2; no clear D gene. Germline CDR1 and CDR2: MNHNY and SVGAGI (reference sequence). Trimming took off 2 bases at V and 4 bases at J, with 5 bases between the two ends. The CDR3 contains 13 residues. The CDR3 protein is CASSYGITGELFF. As DNA, the CDR3 is TGTGCCAGCAGTTACGGAATCACCGGGGAGCTGTTTTTT.

The rearrangement links TRBV7-9 to TRBJ2-2; D possibly corresponds to TRBD1 (6 bases). Per the germline V gene, CDR1 is SEHNR and CDR2 is FQNEAQ (reference sequence). V lost 6 bases to trimming and J lost 4 bases, with 12 bases between them. The CDR3 runs 14 residues. CDR3 sequence (DNA): TGTGCCAGCAGTTACAGGGAAAGCACCGGGGAGCTGTTTTTT. This translates into CASSYRESTGELFF.

The V call is TRBV24-1, the J call TRBJ2-3, with TRBD2 matching over 8 bases. V shed 2 bases, J shed 0 bases, and the junction held 3 bases outside the gene matches. The CDR3 is 16 residues long. Germline CDR1 reads KGHDR; CDR2 reads SFDVKD. CDR3 nucleotide sequence: TGTGCCACCAGTGATTGGGCGGGAGGTAGCACAGATACGCAGTATTTT. It encodes CATSDWAGGSTDTQYF.

This chain connects TRBV7-6 to TRBJ1-4; D unresolved. The CDR3 covers 16 residues. CDR1 is SGHVS and CDR2 is FNYEAQ in the germline V gene. V was pared by 5 bases and J by 8 bases, with 21 bases between. The CDR3 DNA is TGTGCCAGCAGCCATTCCGCCAGCGCTACGGGGGAAAAACTGTTTTTT. Amino acid sequence: CASSHSASATGEKLFF. Together with reference TRBV7-6 and TRBJ1-4, the CDR3 gives the full variable domain: GAGVSQSPRYKVTKRGQDVALRCDPISGHVSLYWYRQALGQGPEFLTYFNYEAQQDKSGLPNDRFSAERPEGSISTLTIQRTEQRDSAMYRCASSHSASATGEKLFFGSGTQLSVL.

J is TRBJ2-3 and V is TRBV3-1 (or the pseudogene TRBV3-2); 10 positions match TRBD2. In germline, CDR1 is LGHDT, CDR2 YNNKEL (reference sequence). The CDR3 sequence is 14 residues long. V dropped 6 bases and J dropped 6; count of bases not matched to a gene: 6. The CDR3 reads CASSPSGRADTQYF. CDR3 nucleotide sequence: TGTGCCAGCAGTCCGAGCGGGAGGGCCGATACGCAGTATTTT.

This chain joins TRBV5-8 and TRBJ1-4; D is unresolved. The CDR3 consists of 15 residues. Between the trimmed V and J ends, which lost 4 bases and 8 bases, there was a span of 18 bases. The germline V gene encodes CDR1 SGHTS and CDR2 YDEGEE. The CDR3 DNA reads TGTGCCAGCAGCGGGAAGGCAGGCCTAGGGGAAAAACTGTTTTTT. Protein: CASSGKAGLGEKLFF. Based on the CDR3 plus reference TRBV5-8 and TRBJ1-4, the full variable domain is EAGVTQSPTHLIKTRGQQATLRCSPISGHTSVYWYQQALGLGLQFLLWYDEGEERNRGNFPPRFSGRQFPNYSSELNVNALELEDSALYLCASSGKAGLGEKLFFGSGTQLSVL.

The chain's CDR3 is CACQKRGSYNEQFF. In nucleotides, the CDR3 is TGTGCCTGCCAGAAGCGGGGATCTTACAATGAGCAGTTCTTC. This chain connects TRBV30 to TRBJ2-1, with TRBD2 matching 7 bases. Per the germline V gene, CDR1 is GTSNPN and CDR2 is SVGIG (reference sequence). This CDR3 has 14 amino acids. V lost 6 bases, J lost 4 bases, and 9 bases stayed unmatched.

The V and J genes are TRBV5-1 and TRBJ2-7; tentatively, D is TRBD2 (6 bases). Germline CDR1 reads SGHRS; CDR2 reads YFSETQ. The CDR3 length is 14 residues. V lost 7 bases and J 0 bases, leaving 14 bases between the germline ends. The CDR3 DNA follows: TGCGCCAGCGCGTCGGGCGGGAACTCCTACGAGCAGTACTTC. Protein product: CASASGGNSYEQYF.

This rearrangement joins TRBV25-1 to TRBJ2-5; unclear D gene. CDR3 length: 12 amino acids. V lost 2 bases to trimming and J lost 7 bases, with 8 bases between them. Germline CDR1 and CDR2: MGHDK and SYGVNS. CDR3 loop: CASSEGSRTQYF. The CDR3 DNA reads as TGTGCCAGCAGTGAAGGCTCGCGGACCCAGTACTTC.

The chain carries TRBV5-4 and TRBJ2-3, with 7 bases aligning to TRBD1. Losses at the gene ends were 4 bases for V and 5 bases for J; bases not matched to a gene: 10. The CDR3 is made up of 15 amino acids. Germline CDR1 SGHNT, CDR2 YYREEE (reference sequence). The CDR3 region has the DNA TGTGCCAGCAGCCCTCGACAGGGTTCGGGAGATACGCAGTATTTT. Its protein is CASSPRQGSGDTQYF.

The J gene is TRBJ2-1, the V gene TRBV10-3; the D gene is possibly TRBD1 (5 bases). The V end was cut by 0 bases, the J end by 8 bases, with 14 bases between. The V gene's germline CDR1 is ENHRY and CDR2 SYGVKD. The length of the CDR3 is 15 residues. CDR3 nucleotide sequence: TGTGCCATCAGTGAGTCGAATGGCCTAGGGGATGAGCAGTTCTTC. This gives the protein CAISESNGLGDEQFF.